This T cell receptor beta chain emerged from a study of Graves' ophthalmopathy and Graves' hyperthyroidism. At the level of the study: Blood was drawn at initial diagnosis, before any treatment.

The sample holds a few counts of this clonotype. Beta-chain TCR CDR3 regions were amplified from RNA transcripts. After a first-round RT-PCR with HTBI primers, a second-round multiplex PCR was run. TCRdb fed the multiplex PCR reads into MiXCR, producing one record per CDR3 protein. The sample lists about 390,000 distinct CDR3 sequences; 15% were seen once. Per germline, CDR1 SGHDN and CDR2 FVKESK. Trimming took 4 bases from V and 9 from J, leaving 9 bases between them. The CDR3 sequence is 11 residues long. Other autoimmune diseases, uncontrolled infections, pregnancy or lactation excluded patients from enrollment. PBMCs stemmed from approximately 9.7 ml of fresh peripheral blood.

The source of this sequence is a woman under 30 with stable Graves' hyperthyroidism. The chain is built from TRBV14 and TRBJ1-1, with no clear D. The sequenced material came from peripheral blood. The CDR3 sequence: CASSLGNQAFF. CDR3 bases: TGTGCCAGCAGCCTGGGAAATCAAGCTTTCTTT.